One and the same sample provided the 18 T cell receptor beta chains below, sequenced in a study of blood T cell repertoires in COVID-19 (dated by TCRdb to the early 2020s). The library was obtained by the immunoSEQ multiplex PCR assay. Entries here come from immuneACCESS through TCRdb and include only in-frame sequences with V and J called. Some clones fail to appear in such tables; in the studies checked, an unresolved V gene covers under half of the shortfall, and the cause of the remainder is unknown. The sample yields about 250,000 clones; roughly nine tenths were counted once. The ten top clones hold over 2% of the sample. The sample taken for sequencing was PBMCs or T cells enriched from blood (not recorded which). The receptors shown here come from a woman under 30 who had recovered from COVID-19.

This clone is a singleton in its sample. This chain links TRBV6-2 or TRBV6-3 with TRBJ2-4; TRBD1 agrees at 8 bases. CDR1 and CDR2 from the germline V gene are MNHEY and SVGEGT. This CDR3 contains 16 residues. Trimming at V came to 4 bases and at J to 3 bases, leaving 8 bases not matched to a gene. In nucleotides, the CDR3 is TGTGCCAGCAGTTCCCTCTCCGGGACAGGCAAAAACATTCAGTACTTC. This translates into CASSSLSGTGKNIQYF.

The chain recombines TRBV2 with TRBJ2-1, with 7 bases lining up with TRBD2. The germline V gene has CDR1 SNHLY and CDR2 FYNNEI. The V segment lost 3 bases and the J segment 5 bases; nucleotides outside the gene matches: 16. The CDR3 consists of 18 residues. DNA for the CDR3: TGTGCCAGCAGTGAGACCCTGTTTCGCGGGGGTAGGGACAATGAGCAGTTCTTC. Translated: CASSETLFRGGRDNEQFF.

About this clone itself: This sample also contains other DNA sequences that code for the same CDR3. The chain uses TRBV5-1 and TRBJ2-5; 9 bases agree with TRBD2. Germline V CDR1 and CDR2: SGHRS, YFSETQ. This CDR3 is 14 amino acids long. J gave up 5 bases and V 0 bases, and 2 bases lay outside the gene matches. The CDR3 DNA is TGCGCCAGCAGCTTGGCCCTAGCGGGGGAGACCCAGTACTTC. It is translated as CASSLALAGETQYF.

J is TRBJ2-2 and V is TRBV15, with no clear D. Germline assignment: CDR1 LNHNV and CDR2 YYDKDF (reference sequence). This CDR3 has 16 amino acids. V lost 0 bases and J 0 bases, leaving 8 bases between the germline ends. The CDR3 region has the DNA TGTGCCACCAGCAGAGATCCCATCACGAACACCGGGGAGCTGTTTTTT. Amino acids: CATSRDPITNTGELFF.

This clone has a single count. V gene TRBV19 combines with J gene TRBJ1-5; D gene uncertain. CDR3 length: 15 amino acids. Trimming pared 0 bases from V and 3 bases from J, leaving 9 bases between. Germline V gene sequence: CDR1 LNHDA, CDR2 SQIVND (reference sequence). Written as DNA, the CDR3 is TGTGCCAGTAGTATAGATTTCCGGGACAATCAGCCCCAGCATTTT. As protein: CASSIDFRDNQPQHF.

In its sample, this clone was seen a few times. The chain joins TRBV5-1 to TRBJ1-1; 9 positions match TRBD1. V lost 1 base and J lost 4; bases outside the gene matches: 8. The CDR3 runs to 16 residues. CDR1 and CDR2 from the germline V gene are SGHRS and YFSETQ. The CDR3 sequence is CASSLTGGAESTEAFF. The CDR3 DNA sequence: TGCGCCAGCAGCTTGACAGGGGGCGCGGAAAGCACTGAAGCTTTCTTT.

The gene calls are TRBV19 and TRBJ2-1; D perhaps matches TRBD1 (6 bases). V was clipped by 3 bases and J by 2 bases, with 8 bases between them. CDR3 length: 14 amino acids. Germline lookup yields CDR1 LNHDA and CDR2 SQIVND (reference sequence). The CDR3 here is CASSMGAAYNEQFF. Here the CDR3 DNA reads TGTGCCAGTAGTATGGGGGCGGCCTACAATGAGCAGTTCTTC.

The chain has TRBV9 and TRBJ2-7, with 9 bases that match TRBD2. CDR1 SGDLS and CDR2 YYNGEE come from the germline V gene. The CDR3 consists of 15 residues. With 4 bases clipped from V and 3 bases from J, the junction kept 8 bases outside the gene matches. DNA of the CDR3: TGTGCCAGCAGCCCAGCGGGGGGAGGGCACTACGAGCAGTACTTC. Protein product: CASSPAGGGHYEQYF.

The gene calls are TRBV6-5 and TRBJ1-5; D uncertain. The CDR3 loop spans 14 amino acids. The V gene lost 10 bases and the J gene lost 0 bases, with 13 bases spanning the gap. In germline, CDR1 is MNHEY, CDR2 SVGAGI. The CDR3 bases are TGTGCCATTGAACAGCTATATAGCAATCAGCCCCAGCATTTT. Translation gives CAIEQLYSNQPQHF.

The chain is built from TRBV19 and TRBJ1-2; weak D call: TRBD1 (5 bases). Trimming stripped 6 bases from V and 3 bases from J, with 8 bases between. CDR3 size: 12 residues. Germline loops: CDR1 LNHDA, CDR2 SQIVND (reference sequence). The CDR3 sequence: CASSSGYYGYTF. DNA of the CDR3: TGTGCCAGTAGCTCAGGGTACTATGGCTACACCTTC.

CDR3 in amino acids: CATRGTGADEQFF. CDR3 sequence (DNA): TGTGCCACCCGGGGGACAGGGGCGGATGAGCAGTTCTTC. The rearrangement joins TRBV24-1 to TRBJ2-1, with 10 bases aligning to TRBD1. CDR1 and CDR2 from the germline V gene are KGHDR and SFDVKD. CDR3 length: 13 residues. The junction had 6 bases not matched to a gene; V was cut back by 9 bases and J by 8 bases.

The chain links TRBV9 to TRBJ1-1; a weak D match, TRBD1 (6 bases). The ends were cut back, 4 bases at V and 5 bases at J, with 18 bases in the middle. CDR1 is SGDLS, CDR2 YYNGEE, per germline. The CDR3 extends over 15 amino acids. The chain's CDR3 is CASSWTAMAGTEAFF. CDR3 DNA: TGTGCCAGCAGCTGGACAGCGATGGCTGGAACTGAAGCTTTCTTT.

The V call is TRBV6-4, the J call TRBJ1-5; D is undetermined. Germline V gene sequence: CDR1 MRHNA, CDR2 SNTAGT. This CDR3 is 10 amino acids long. Between the trimmed V and J ends, which lost 6 bases and 7 bases, there was a span of 4 bases. Here the CDR3 reads CASRAQPQHF. DNA of the CDR3: TGTGCCAGCAGGGCCCAGCCCCAGCATTTT.

V is TRBV5-1 and J is TRBJ2-3, with TRBD2 matching over 8 bases. Germline V lookup: CDR1 SGHRS, CDR2 YFSETQ. J was trimmed by 1 base and V by 4 bases; bases with no gene match: 5. CDR3 length: 15 residues. Here the CDR3 DNA reads TGCGCCAGCAGCCCCGGGGGGGCCGGCACAGATACGCAGTATTTT. This gives the protein CASSPGGAGTDTQYF.

The rearrangement links TRBV5-1 to TRBJ1-2; 9 bases agree with TRBD1. V dropped 0 bases and J dropped 7; count of bases not matched to a gene: 7. In germline, CDR1 is SGHRS, CDR2 YFSETQ. CDR3 length equals 15 residues. CDR3 sequence reads: CASSLGQGGPIGYTF. CDR3 DNA: TGCGCCAGCAGCTTGGGACAGGGGGGACCGATTGGCTACACCTTC.

The chain combines TRBV29-1 with TRBJ1-2, with 9 nucleotides matching TRBD1. The CDR3 loop spans 14 amino acids. Germline-derived CDR1 and CDR2 are SQVTM and ANQGSEA. The CDR3 DNA reads as TGCGGATCGGGACAGGGATTGGAAAACTATGGCTACACCTTC. Translating it yields CGSGQGLENYGYTF.

The chain combines TRBV28 with TRBJ2-3, with TRBD1 matching 7 bases. V was pared by 5 bases and J by 0 bases, with 2 bases of the junction left unmatched. The CDR3 extends over 14 amino acids. Germline-derived CDR1 and CDR2 are MDHEN and SYDVKM. The CDR3 loop is CASSGGQSTDTQYF. In DNA, the CDR3 is TGTGCCAGCAGTGGGGGACAGAGCACAGATACGCAGTATTTT.

This chain connects TRBV2 to TRBJ2-5, with 11 bases lining up with TRBD1. The trim removed 4 bases at V and 3 bases at J, leaving 7 bases unmatched. CDR1 is SNHLY, CDR2 FYNNEI, per germline. This CDR3 comprises 16 residues. CDR3 sequence (DNA): TGTGCCAGCAGTGGGGACAGGGGGTCAGGTGAAGAGACCCAGTACTTC. This sequence encodes CASSGDRGSGEETQYF.